The T cell receptor beta chain described here comes from a study of T cell clones after liver transplantation. The repertoire was sequenced with immunoSEQ multiplex PCR; TCRdb's copy has only in-frame clones and lacks some. Among around 80,000 clones, roughly four fifths were seen once, and the ten largest hold more than 0.45%. This CDR3 spans 16 amino acids. Trimming took 5 bases from V and 6 from J; bases not matched to a gene: 12. CDR1 and CDR2 (germline): KGHSH, LQKENI. The TCR comes from a human patient who received a liver transplant. Some T cells may originate from the graft donor. Sequenced material: CD4+ T cells from blood, taken approximately 45 months after liver transplant. V is TRBV18 and J is TRBJ1-1; 10 bases are a match to TRBD1. In DNA, the CDR3 is TGTGCCAGCTCAGGGGGACAGGGGAGAGGTTTCTCTGAAGCTTTCTTT. It is translated as CASSGGQGRGFSEAFF.